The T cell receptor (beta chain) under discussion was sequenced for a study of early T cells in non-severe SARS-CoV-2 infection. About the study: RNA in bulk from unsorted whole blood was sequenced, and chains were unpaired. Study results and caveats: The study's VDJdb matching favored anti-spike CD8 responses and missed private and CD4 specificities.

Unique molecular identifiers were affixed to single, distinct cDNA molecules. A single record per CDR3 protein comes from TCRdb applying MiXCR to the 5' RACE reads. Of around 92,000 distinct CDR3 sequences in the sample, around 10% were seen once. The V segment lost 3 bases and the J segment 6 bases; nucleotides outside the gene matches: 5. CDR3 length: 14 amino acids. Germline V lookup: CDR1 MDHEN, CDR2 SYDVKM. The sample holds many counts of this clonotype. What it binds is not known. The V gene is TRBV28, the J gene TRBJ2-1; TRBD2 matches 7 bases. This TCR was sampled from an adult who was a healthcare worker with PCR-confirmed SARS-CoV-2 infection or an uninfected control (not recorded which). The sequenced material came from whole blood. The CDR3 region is CASSLIAGLNEQFF. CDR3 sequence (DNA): TGTGCCAGCAGTTTGATAGCGGGCCTCAATGAGCAGTTCTTC.